The source of this T cell receptor (beta chain) is a study of blood T cell repertoires in COVID-19. The data were produced by immunoSEQ multiplex PCR, yet TCRdb's version contains in-frame clones alone and is incomplete. Here the sample spans 170,000 or so clones, roughly 86% being singletons. CDR1 MGHRA and CDR2 YSYEKL come from the germline V gene. The length of the CDR3 is 12 residues. The V and J ends lost 3 bases and 8 bases respectively, with 8 bases between them. The chain joins TRBV4-1 to TRBJ2-1, with D hard to call. This receptor was obtained from a man aged 35 to 55 with active or convalescent COVID-19. The material sequenced was peripheral blood. In DNA form, the CDR3 reads TGCGCCAGCAGCCAGCTTGGGCATGAGCAGTTCTTC. Translating gives CASSQLGHEQFF.